This T cell receptor beta chain appears in the sequencing data of a study of read filtering for tumor transcriptome and immune sequencing. Overall study context: The cohort had roughly 17 men and over eleven women aged about 45 to 80, mean roughly 66 years. Whole-study results and caveats: Dropping single-read clonotypes raised IR-seq and RNA-seq shared-clonotype correlation. IR-seq captured clonotypes deeper and more reliably than RNA-seq.

This clonotype was counted ten times or more. What it binds is unknown. There are 13 residues in the CDR3. Molecular barcoded adaptors covering alpha/delta and beta/gamma chains were used on 400 to 450 ng RNA. TCRdb used MiXCR to reprocess the reads, holding one entry per CDR3 protein. The repertoire has roughly 93,000 distinct CDR3 sequences, approximately 21% of them found once; the top ten carry roughly 11%. The V call is TRBV21-1, the J call TRBJ2-5; the D segment call TRBD1 is taken from the table without a DNA check. TRBV21-1 is a recognized pseudogene. The sequence came from a donor at least 40 years old with multiple myeloma. The source material was a population of CD138-negative cells sorted from bone marrow. The CDR3 region has the DNA TGTGCCAGCAGCAAAAACAGGGAAGAGACCCAGTACTTC. Translated: CASSKNREETQYF.